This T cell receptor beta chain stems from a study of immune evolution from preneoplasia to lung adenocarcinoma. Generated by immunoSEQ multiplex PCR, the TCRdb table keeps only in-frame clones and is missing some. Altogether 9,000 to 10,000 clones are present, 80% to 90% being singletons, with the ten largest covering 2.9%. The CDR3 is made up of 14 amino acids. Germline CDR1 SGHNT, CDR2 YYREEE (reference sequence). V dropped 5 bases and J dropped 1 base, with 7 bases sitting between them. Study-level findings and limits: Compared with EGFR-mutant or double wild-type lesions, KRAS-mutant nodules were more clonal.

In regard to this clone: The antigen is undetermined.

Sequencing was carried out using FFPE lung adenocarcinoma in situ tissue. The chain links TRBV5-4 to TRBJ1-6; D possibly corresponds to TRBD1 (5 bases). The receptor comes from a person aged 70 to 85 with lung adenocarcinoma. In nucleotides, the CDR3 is TGTGCCAGCAGTCAGGGATCCTATAATTCACCCCTCCACTTT. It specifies CASSQGSYNSPLHF.